This T cell receptor beta chain was obtained from a study of identical twins. Whole-study results and caveats: With beta out-of-frame sequences, excess sharing by twins was weaker. Cord blood beta clonotypes that were abundant carried fewer insertions, and memory repertoires showed no such trend.

TCRdb used MiXCR to reprocess the 5' RACE reads, holding one entry per CDR3 protein. Of about 920,000 distinct CDR3 sequences detected, 9% to 15% appear once; the ten largest clones hold roughly 1.5%. This clonotype was counted a few times. What it binds is unknown. This sample was also put to use in a study of yellow fever vaccine responses in identical twins.

Sequences were obtained from PBMCs. The sequence was obtained from a woman aged 18-35 years in good health.

CDR3 nucleotide sequence: TGTGCCAGCAGTGCAACTCGGACTAGCGGGACCGAGACCCAGTACTTC. Its protein product is CASSATRTSGTETQYF. This chain uses TRBV25-1 with TRBJ2-5; 12 bases fit TRBD2. This CDR3 spans 16 amino acids. CDR1 is MGHDK, CDR2 SYGVNS, per germline. J gave up 5 bases and V 4 bases, and 8 bases lay outside the gene matches.